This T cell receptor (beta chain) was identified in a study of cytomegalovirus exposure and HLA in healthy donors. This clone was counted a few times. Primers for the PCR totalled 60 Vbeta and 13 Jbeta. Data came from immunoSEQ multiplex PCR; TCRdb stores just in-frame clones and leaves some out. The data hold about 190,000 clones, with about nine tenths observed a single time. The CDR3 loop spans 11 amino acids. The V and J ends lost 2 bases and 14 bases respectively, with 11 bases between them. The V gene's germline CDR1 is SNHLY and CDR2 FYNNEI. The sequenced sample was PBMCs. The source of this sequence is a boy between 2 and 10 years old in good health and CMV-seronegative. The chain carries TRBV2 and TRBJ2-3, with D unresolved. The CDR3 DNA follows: TGTGCCAGCAGTGAACCAGCAGGCACGTATTTT. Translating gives CASSEPAGTYF. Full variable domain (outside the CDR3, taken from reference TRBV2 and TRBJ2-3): EPEVTQTPSHQVTQMGQEVILRCVPISNHLYFYWYRQILGQKVEFLVSFYNNEISEKSEIFDDQFSVERPDGSNFTLKIRSTKLEDSAMYFCASSEPAGTYFGPGTRLTVL.